The entry below gives a single T cell receptor (beta chain) sequence along with its context. The sample originates from a study of blood T cell repertoires in COVID-19. Study at large: Sources were T cells, B-cell-depleted T cells, or PBMCs; the material itself was cDNA or gDNA.

CDR3 size: 17 residues. Germline loops: CDR1 LGHDT, CDR2 YNNKEL (reference sequence). Deletions cut 0 bases from V and 0 bases from J, with 13 bases between. Generated by immunoSEQ multiplex PCR, the TCRdb table keeps only in-frame clones and is missing some. The data contain under 300,000 clones, 65% to 85% of them singletons. The V and J genes are TRBV3-1 (or the pseudogene TRBV3-2) and TRBJ2-3; D might be TRBD2 (5 bases). Sequencing was done on a sample of peripheral blood. The clonotype originates from a woman aged 40 to 50 with active or convalescent COVID-19. CDR3 region: CASSQEIWRASTDTQYF. Here the CDR3 DNA reads TGTGCCAGCAGCCAAGAGATCTGGCGGGCTAGCACAGATACGCAGTATTTT.